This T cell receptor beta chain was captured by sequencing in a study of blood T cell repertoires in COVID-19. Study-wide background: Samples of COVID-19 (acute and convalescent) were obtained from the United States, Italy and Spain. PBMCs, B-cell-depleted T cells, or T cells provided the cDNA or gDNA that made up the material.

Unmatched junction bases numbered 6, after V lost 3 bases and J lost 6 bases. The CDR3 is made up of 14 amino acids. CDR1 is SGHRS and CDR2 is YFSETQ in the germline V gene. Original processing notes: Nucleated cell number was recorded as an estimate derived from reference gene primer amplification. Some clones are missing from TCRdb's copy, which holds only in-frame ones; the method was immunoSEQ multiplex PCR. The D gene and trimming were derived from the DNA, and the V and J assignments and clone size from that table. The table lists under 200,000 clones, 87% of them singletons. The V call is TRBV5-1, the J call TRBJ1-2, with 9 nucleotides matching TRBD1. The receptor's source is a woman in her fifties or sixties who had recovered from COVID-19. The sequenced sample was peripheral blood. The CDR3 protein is CASSWTGEGNGYTF. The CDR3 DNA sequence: TGCGCCAGCAGCTGGACAGGGGAGGGGAATGGCTACACCTTC.